This T cell receptor (beta chain) is drawn from a study of T cell changes during pregnancy in multiple sclerosis. Assay used: immunoSEQ multiplex PCR; TCRdb lists only in-frame clones, some missing. Counted here are about 54,000 clones, 91% occurring once; the ten biggest clones make up approximately 1.1%. Germline assignment: CDR1 LNHDA and CDR2 SQIVND (reference sequence). V was clipped by 5 bases and J by 1 base; unmatched bases: 9. The CDR3 consists of 16 residues. The sequence derives from a female donor in good health, enrolled as a control in a pregnancy study. The chain couples TRBV19 to TRBJ2-3; 7 nucleotides line up with TRBD1. The starting material was peripheral blood, obtained after pregnancy. CDR3 in DNA: TGTGCCAGTAGTCTCCGACAGGGTGAAGGCACAGATACGCAGTATTTT. Its protein product is CASSLRQGEGTDTQYF.